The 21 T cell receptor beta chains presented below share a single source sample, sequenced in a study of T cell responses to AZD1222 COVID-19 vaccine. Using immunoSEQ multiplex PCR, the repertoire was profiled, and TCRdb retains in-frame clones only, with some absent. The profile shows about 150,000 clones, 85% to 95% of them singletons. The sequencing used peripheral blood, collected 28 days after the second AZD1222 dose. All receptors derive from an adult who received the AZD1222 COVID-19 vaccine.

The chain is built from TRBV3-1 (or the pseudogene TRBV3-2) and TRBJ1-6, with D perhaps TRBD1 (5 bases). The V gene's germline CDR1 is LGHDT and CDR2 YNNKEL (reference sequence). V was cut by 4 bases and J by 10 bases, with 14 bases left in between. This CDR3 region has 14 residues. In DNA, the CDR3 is TGTGCCAGCAGCCGTGGTAGGTGGGACTCACCCCTCCACTTT. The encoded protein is CASSRGRWDSPLHF.

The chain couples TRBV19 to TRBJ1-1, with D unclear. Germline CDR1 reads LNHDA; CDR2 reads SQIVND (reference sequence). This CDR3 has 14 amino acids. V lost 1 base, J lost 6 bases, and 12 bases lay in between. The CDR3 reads CASSIATTNSEAFF. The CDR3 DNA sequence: TGTGCCAGTAGTATAGCCACGACCAACTCTGAAGCTTTCTTT.

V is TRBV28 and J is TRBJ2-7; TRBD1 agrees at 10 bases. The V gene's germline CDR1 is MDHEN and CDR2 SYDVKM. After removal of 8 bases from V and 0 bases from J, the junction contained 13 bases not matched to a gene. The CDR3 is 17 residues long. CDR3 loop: CASPPAGTGVSSYEQYF. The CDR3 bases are TGTGCCAGCCCCCCCGCAGGGACAGGGGTTAGCTCCTACGAGCAGTACTTC. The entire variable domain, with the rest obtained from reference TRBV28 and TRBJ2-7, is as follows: DVKVTQSSRYLVKRTGEKVFLECVQDMDHENMFWYRQDPGLGLRLIYFSYDVKMKEKGDIPEGYSVSREKKERFSLILESASTNQTSMYLCASPPAGTGVSSYEQYFGPGTRLTVT.

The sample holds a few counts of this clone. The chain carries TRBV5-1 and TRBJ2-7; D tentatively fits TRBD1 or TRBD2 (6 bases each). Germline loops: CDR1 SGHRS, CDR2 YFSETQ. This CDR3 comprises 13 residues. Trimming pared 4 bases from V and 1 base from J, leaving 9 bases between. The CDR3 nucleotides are TGCGCCAGCAGCAAAGGGGGGTCCTACGAGCAGTACTTC. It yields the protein CASSKGGSYEQYF.

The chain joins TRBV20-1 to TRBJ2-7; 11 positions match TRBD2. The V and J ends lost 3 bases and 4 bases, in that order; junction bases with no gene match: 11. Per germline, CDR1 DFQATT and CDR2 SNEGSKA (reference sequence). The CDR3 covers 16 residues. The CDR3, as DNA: TGCAGTGCTAGTAGCCCCCTAGCGGGAGGACGATACGAGCAGTACTTC. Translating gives CSASSPLAGGRYEQYF.

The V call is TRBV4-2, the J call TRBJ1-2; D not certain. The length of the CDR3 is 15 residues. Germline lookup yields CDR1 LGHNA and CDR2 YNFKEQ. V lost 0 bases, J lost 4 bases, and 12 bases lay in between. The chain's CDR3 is CASSQEIPAVYGYTF. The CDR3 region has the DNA TGTGCCAGCAGCCAAGAAATTCCGGCAGTCTATGGCTACACCTTC.

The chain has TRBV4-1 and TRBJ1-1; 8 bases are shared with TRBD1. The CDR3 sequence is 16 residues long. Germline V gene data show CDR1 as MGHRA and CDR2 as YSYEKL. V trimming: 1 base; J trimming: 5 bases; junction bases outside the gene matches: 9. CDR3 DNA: TGCGCCAGCAGCCAAGCGAAGAGACAGGGGAGGACTGAAGCTTTCTTT. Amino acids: CASSQAKRQGRTEAFF.

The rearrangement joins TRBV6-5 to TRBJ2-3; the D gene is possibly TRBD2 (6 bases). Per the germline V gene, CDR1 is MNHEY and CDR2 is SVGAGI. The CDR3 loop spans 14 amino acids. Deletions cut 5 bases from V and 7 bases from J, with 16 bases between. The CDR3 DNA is TGTGCCAGCAGTAGAGGACCGGGGGATCATACGCAGTATTTT. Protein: CASSRGPGDHTQYF.

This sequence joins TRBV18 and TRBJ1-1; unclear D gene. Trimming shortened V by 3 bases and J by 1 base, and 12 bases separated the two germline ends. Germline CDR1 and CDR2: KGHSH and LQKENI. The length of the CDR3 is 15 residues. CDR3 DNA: TGTGCCAGCTCACCGGGGTCAAGAGGGAACACTGAAGCTTTCTTT. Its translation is CASSPGSRGNTEAFF. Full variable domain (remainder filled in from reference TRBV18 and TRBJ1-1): NAGVMQNPRHLVRRRGQEARLRCSPMKGHSHVYWYRQLPEEGLKFMVYLQKENIIDESGMPKERFSAEFPKEGPSILRIQQVVRGDSAAYFCASSPGSRGNTEAFFGQGTRLTVV.

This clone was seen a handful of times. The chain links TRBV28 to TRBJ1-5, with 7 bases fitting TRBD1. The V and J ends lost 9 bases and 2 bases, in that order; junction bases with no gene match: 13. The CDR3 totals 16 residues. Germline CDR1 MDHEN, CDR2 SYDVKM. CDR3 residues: CASQFIDRAGNQPQHF. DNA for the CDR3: TGTGCCAGTCAATTCATCGACAGGGCTGGCAATCAGCCCCAGCATTTT.

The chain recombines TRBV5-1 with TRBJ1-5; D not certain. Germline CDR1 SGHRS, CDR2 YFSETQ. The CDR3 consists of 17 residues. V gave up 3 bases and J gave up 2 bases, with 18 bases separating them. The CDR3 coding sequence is TGCGCCAGCAGCTATCCGATAAGGAGGGAAGGCAATCAGCCCCAGCATTTT. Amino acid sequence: CASSYPIRREGNQPQHF.

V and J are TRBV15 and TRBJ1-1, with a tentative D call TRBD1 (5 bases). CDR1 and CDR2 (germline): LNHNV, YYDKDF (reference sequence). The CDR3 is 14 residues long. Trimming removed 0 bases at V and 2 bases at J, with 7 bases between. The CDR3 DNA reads TGTGCCACCAGCAGAGATGGACACAACACTGAAGCTTTCTTT. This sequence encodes CATSRDGHNTEAFF.

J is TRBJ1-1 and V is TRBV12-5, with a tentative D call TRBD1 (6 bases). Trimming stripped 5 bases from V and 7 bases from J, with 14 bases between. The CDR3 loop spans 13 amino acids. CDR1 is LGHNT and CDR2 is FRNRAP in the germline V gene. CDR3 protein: CASGPGGGFEAFF. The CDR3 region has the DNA TGTGCTAGTGGTCCTGGGGGCGGGTTTGAAGCTTTCTTT.

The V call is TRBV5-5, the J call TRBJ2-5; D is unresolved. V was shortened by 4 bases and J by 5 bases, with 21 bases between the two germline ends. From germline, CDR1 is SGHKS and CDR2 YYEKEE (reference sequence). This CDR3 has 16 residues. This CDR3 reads CASSHEPTKHGETQYF. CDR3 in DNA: TGTGCCAGCAGCCATGAACCTACCAAGCACGGGGAGACCCAGTACTTC.

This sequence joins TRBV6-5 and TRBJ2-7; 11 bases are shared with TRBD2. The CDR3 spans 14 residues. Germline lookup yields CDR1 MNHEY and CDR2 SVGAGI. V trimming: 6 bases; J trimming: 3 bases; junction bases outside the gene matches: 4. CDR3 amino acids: CASSIGLAGYEQYF. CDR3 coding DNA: TGTGCCAGCAGCATCGGACTAGCGGGCTACGAGCAGTACTTC.

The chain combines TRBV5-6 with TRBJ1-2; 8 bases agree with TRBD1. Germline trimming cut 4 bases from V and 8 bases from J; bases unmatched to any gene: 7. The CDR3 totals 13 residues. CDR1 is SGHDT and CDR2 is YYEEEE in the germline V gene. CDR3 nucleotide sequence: TGTGCCAGCAGCCTCGGGACAGGCGAAGGCTACACCTTC. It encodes CASSLGTGEGYTF.

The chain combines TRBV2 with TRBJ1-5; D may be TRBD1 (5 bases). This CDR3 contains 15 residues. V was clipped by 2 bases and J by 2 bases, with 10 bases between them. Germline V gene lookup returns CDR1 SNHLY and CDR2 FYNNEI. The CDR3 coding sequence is TGTGCCAGCAGTGAAACAGGTCGGGGCAATCAGCCCCAGCATTTT. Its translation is CASSETGRGNQPQHF.

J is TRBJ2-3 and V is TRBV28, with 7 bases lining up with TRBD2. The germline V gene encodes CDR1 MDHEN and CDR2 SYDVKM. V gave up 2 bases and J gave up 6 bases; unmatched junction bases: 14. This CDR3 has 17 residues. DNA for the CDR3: TGTGCCAGCAGTTTAATCGGACTAGTATCCGGTAGGGATACGCAGTATTTT. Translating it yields CASSLIGLVSGRDTQYF.

The CDR3: CASSRTGYYEQYF. DNA of the CDR3: TGTGCCAGCAGTCGGACAGGGTACTACGAGCAGTACTTC. The chain employs TRBV14 and TRBJ2-7; 8 positions match TRBD1. V lost 6 bases to trimming and J lost 3 bases; unmatched junction nucleotides: 4. Germline lookup yields CDR1 SGHDN and CDR2 FVKESK. The CDR3 consists of 13 residues.

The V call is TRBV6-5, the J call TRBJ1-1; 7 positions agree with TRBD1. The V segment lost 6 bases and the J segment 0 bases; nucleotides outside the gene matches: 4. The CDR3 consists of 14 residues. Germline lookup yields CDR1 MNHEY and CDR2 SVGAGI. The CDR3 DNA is TGTGCCAGCAGCCCAGGGGGGGTGAACACTGAAGCTTTCTTT. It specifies CASSPGGVNTEAFF.

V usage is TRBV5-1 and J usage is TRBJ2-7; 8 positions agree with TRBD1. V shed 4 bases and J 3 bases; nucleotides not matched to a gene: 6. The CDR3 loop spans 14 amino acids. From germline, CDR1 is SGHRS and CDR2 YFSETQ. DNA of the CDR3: TGCGCCAGCAGCCCCGGACAGGGCCTCTACGAGCAGTACTTC. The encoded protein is CASSPGQGLYEQYF.